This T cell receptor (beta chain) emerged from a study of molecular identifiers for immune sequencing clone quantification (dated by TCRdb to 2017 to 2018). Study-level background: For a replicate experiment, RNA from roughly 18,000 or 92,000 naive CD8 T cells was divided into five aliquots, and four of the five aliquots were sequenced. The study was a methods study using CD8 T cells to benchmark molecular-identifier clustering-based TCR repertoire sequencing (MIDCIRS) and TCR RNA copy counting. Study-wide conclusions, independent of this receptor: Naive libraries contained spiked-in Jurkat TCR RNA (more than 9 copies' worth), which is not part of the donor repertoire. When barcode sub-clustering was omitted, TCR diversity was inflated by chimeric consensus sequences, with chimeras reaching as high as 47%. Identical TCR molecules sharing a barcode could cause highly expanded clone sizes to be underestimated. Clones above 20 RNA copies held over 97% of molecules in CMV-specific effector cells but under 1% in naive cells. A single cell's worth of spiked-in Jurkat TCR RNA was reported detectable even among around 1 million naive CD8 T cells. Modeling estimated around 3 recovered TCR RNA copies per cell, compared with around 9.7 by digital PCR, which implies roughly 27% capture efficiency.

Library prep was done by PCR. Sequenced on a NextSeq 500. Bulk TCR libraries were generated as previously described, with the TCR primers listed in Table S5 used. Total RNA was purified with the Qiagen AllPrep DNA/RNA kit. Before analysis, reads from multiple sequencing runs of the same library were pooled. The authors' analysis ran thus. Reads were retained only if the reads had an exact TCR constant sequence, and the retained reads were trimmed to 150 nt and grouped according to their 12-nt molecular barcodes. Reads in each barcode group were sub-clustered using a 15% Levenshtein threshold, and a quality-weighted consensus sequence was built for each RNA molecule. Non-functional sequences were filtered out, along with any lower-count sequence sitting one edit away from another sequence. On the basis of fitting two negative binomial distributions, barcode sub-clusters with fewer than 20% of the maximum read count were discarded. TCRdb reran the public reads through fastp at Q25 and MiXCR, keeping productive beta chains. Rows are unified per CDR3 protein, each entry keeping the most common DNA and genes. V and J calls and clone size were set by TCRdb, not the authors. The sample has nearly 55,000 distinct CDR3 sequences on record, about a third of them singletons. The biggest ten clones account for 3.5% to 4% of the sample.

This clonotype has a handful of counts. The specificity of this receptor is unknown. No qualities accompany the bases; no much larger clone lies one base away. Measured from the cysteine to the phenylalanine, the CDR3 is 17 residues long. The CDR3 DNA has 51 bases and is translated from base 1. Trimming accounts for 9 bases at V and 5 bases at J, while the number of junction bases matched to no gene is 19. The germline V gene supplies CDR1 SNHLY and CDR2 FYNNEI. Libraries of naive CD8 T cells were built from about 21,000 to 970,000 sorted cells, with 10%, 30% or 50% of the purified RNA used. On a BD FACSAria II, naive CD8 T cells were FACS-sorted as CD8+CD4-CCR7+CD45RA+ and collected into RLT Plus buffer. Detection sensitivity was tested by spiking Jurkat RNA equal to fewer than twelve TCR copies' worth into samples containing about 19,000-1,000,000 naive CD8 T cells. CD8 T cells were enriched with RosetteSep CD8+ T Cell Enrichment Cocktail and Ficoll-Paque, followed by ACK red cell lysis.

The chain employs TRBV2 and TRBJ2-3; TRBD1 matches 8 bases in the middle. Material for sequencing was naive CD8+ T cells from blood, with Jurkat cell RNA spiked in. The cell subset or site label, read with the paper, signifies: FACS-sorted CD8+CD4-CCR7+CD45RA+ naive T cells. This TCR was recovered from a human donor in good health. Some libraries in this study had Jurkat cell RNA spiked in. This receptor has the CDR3 CARGKLSTGGEGDTQYF. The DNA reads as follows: TGTGCCAGAGGGAAATTATCTACAGGGGGAGAAGGAGATACGCAGTATTTT.